The sequence of this TCR beta chain was determined in a study of T-cell memory formation after mild COVID-19. CDR3 size: 16 residues. V dropped 6 bases and J dropped 1; count of bases not matched to a gene: 5. TCRdb re-called the 5' RACE reads with MiXCR, one entry per CDR3 protein. The sample lists about 470,000 distinct CDR3 sequences; roughly 23% were seen once. This TCR was recovered from an adult woman who had mild COVID-19 (a few samples of this study predate the infection). Cell type and time point are not known. The chain couples TRBV12-3 or TRBV12-4 to TRBJ2-5; 13 bases match TRBD2. Sequenced input: PBMCs or a T cell subset sorted from them (not recorded which). CDR3 sequence: CASRDRLAGGQETQYF. In nucleotides, the CDR3 is TGTGCCAGCAGAGACCGACTAGCGGGAGGCCAAGAGACCCAGTACTTC.